This TCR beta chain was observed in a study of blood T cell repertoires in COVID-19. Overall study context: The cDNA or gDNA used as material had been derived from T cells, B-cell-depleted T cells, or PBMCs.

The table came from immunoSEQ multiplex PCR; TCRdb's copy has only in-frame clones and leaves some out. Among a few hundred thousand clones, approximately 84% were seen once, and the ten largest hold about 6.9%. Trimming removed 4 bases from V and 8 bases from J; junction bases left unmatched: 13. The CDR3 sequence is 16 residues long. Germline assignment: CDR1 MNHEY and CDR2 SMNVEV (reference sequence). The source is a woman aged 50 to 65 who had been exposed to COVID-19. V is TRBV27 and J is TRBJ2-1, with 8 bases aligning to TRBD1. Specimen: PBMCs or T cells enriched from blood (not recorded which). The CDR3 is CASSSHRQGLTHEQFF. CDR3 nucleotide sequence: TGTGCCAGCAGTTCCCACAGACAGGGGCTGACCCATGAGCAGTTCTTC.